One sample yielded the 27 T cell receptor beta chains listed below, sequenced in a study of identical twins (dated by TCRdb to the mid-2010s). The library relied on 5' RACE. Instrument on record: Illumina HiSeq 2000. TCRdb took the public reads, trimmed them with fastp at Q25, ran MiXCR for clone calling and kept in-frame beta chains. When rows share a CDR3 protein, they turn into one entry using the most common DNA and genes. The sample profile shows under 300,000 distinct CDR3 sequences; 11% to 15% of them were found once. 8.8% of the sample goes to the ten largest clones. The specimen was memory (CD45RO+) T cells sorted from blood. The cell subset or site label of this sample denotes: CD45RO+ enriched T cells. These receptors all stem from a woman between 18 and 30 years old in good health.

This clonotype has only a few counts. The chain's CDR3 is CASSSRTGLGGYTF. DNA of the CDR3: TGTGCCAGCAGTTCCAGGACAGGACTCGGTGGCTACACCTTC. This chain joins TRBV6-5 and TRBJ1-2; 7 bases map to TRBD1. This CDR3 has 14 amino acids. V was clipped by 4 bases and J by 7 bases; unmatched bases: 9. Germline V CDR1 and CDR2: MNHEY, SVGAGI.

The CDR3 reads CASSYSGLGADTQYF. The CDR3 region has the DNA TGTGCCAGCAGTTACTCGGGACTAGGTGCAGATACGCAGTATTTT. The rearrangement uses TRBV6-5 and TRBJ2-3; 8 positions agree with TRBD2. Germline loops: CDR1 MNHEY, CDR2 SVGAGI. The V gene end was trimmed by 0 bases and the J gene end by 4 bases; junction bases not matched to a gene: 3. This CDR3 region has 15 residues.

This chain connects TRBV10-3 to TRBJ2-5, with TRBD1 matching over 8 bases. The CDR3 loop spans 16 amino acids. The germline gives CDR1 ENHRY, CDR2 SYGVKD. The J segment lost 4 bases and the V segment lost 2 bases, leaving 9 bases of the junction unmatched. As DNA, the CDR3 is TGTGCCATCAGTGAGAGTACCACAGGGGGACCAGAGACCCAGTACTTC. Its translation is CAISESTTGGPETQYF.

The gene calls are TRBV27 and TRBJ2-2, with D tentatively TRBD2 (7 bases). This CDR3 is built from 16 residues. Trimming removed 2 bases at V and 9 bases at J, with 19 bases between. Germline CDR1 reads MNHEY; CDR2 reads SMNVEV (reference sequence). The CDR3 sequence is CASSLEVGGLRWELFF. CDR3 in DNA: TGTGCCAGCAGTTTAGAAGTCGGGGGGCTTCGATGGGAGCTGTTTTTT.

This clonotype was seen a handful of times. This chain links TRBV30 with TRBJ2-1, with D perhaps matching TRBD2 (7 bases). The CDR3 has 14 residues. Trimming shortened V by 8 bases and J by 5 bases, and 19 bases separated the two germline ends. Germline lookup yields CDR1 GTSNPN and CDR2 SVGIG (reference sequence). CDR3 sequence (DNA): TGTGCCCGGGGGGCTTATCCCATAAACAATGAGCAGTTCTTC. The encoded protein is CARGAYPINNEQFF.

The table lists this clonotype with a few counts. The rearrangement joins TRBV29-1 to TRBJ1-4; the D gene is possibly TRBD1 (5 bases). The V gene's germline CDR1 is SQVTM and CDR2 ANQGSEA. The CDR3 runs to 14 residues. Deletions cut 4 bases from V and 4 bases from J, with 13 bases between. CDR3 protein: CSVVEGQFNEKLFF. CDR3 coding DNA: TGCAGCGTTGTAGAGGGGCAGTTTAATGAAAAACTGTTTTTT. Based on the CDR3 plus reference TRBV29-1 and TRBJ1-4, the full variable domain is SAVISQKPSRDICQRGTSLTIQCQVDSQVTMMFWYRQQPGQSLTLIATANQGSEATYESGFVIDKFPISRPNLTFSTLTVSNMSPEDSSIYLCSVVEGQFNEKLFFGSGTQLSVL.

This clonotype has only a few counts. V is TRBV27 and J is TRBJ2-2, with TRBD2 matching 11 bases. Germline V gene data show CDR1 as MNHEY and CDR2 as SMNVEV (reference sequence). The CDR3 runs to 19 residues. With V trimmed by 8 bases and J by 0 bases, 14 bases remained unmatched. For the CDR3, the DNA is TGTGCCAGCCGTAAAACCTCTAGCGGGAGGCCTGCGAACACCGGGGAGCTGTTTTTT. Amino acid sequence: CASRKTSSGRPANTGELFF.

This clonotype appeared many times. V is TRBV20-1 and J is TRBJ2-1; 8 bases are a match to TRBD2. The CDR3 totals 16 residues. V was clipped by 0 bases and J by 16 bases; unmatched bases: 20. CDR1 is DFQATT, CDR2 SNEGSKA, per germline (reference sequence). The CDR3 loop is CSARERGEAGASSRFF. The CDR3 coding sequence is TGCAGTGCTAGAGAACGGGGTGAAGCGGGGGCGTCTAGTCGCTTCTTC.

This clonotype was found a few times. The chain employs TRBV30 and TRBJ2-6; the D gene is possibly TRBD1 (5 bases). The CDR3 has 20 residues. Trimming cost V 0 bases and J 0 bases, with 21 bases left between them. Germline V gene sequence: CDR1 GTSNPN, CDR2 SVGIG (reference sequence). The CDR3 DNA follows: TGTGCCTGGAGTGTACGTAATACACAGGCTGCATACTCTGGGGCCAACGTCCTGACTTTC. This translates into CAWSVRNTQAAYSGANVLTF.

This sequence joins TRBV5-1 and TRBJ2-7; weak D call: TRBD2 (6 bases). The CDR3 has 14 residues. Between the trimmed V and J ends, which lost 0 bases and 2 bases, there was a span of 9 bases. CDR1 SGHRS and CDR2 YFSETQ come from the germline V gene. The CDR3 DNA follows: TGCGCCAGCAGCTTGGAGCGGACTACCTACGAGCAGTACTTC. Amino acid sequence: CASSLERTTYEQYF.

This chain links TRBV7-3 with TRBJ1-5; 7 nucleotides line up with TRBD1. Germline V lookup: CDR1 SGHTA, CDR2 FQGTGA. The V segment lost 6 bases and the J segment 4 bases; nucleotides outside the gene matches: 6. CDR3 length: 14 amino acids. The CDR3 sequence is CASRPPGQNQPQHF. CDR3 DNA sequence: TGTGCCAGCAGGCCTCCGGGACAGAATCAGCCCCAGCATTTT.

A few counts support this clonotype. The CDR3 nucleotides are TGTGCCAGCAGGGGGACGGGTGGCACTGAAGCTTTCTTT. Translating it yields CASRGTGGTEAFF. The gene calls are TRBV25-1 and TRBJ1-1, with D maybe TRBD1 (5 bases). Looked up from germline, CDR1 is MGHDK and CDR2 is SYGVNS. The CDR3 has 13 amino acids. V gave up 6 bases and J gave up 4 bases, with 12 bases separating them.

The chain joins TRBV27 to TRBJ2-3; no firm D call. From germline, CDR1 is MNHEY and CDR2 SMNVEV (reference sequence). Between the trimmed V and J ends, which lost 6 bases and 3 bases, there was a span of 13 bases. The CDR3 loop spans 14 amino acids. CDR3 in DNA: TGTGCCAGCAGAAATCAATATGAGACAGATACGCAGTATTTT. Its protein is CASRNQYETDTQYF.

The rearrangement uses TRBV7-2 and TRBJ2-7, with 7 positions matching TRBD2. Germline CDR1 reads SGHTA; CDR2 reads FQGNSA. This CDR3 contains 15 residues. The trim removed 3 bases at V and 6 bases at J, leaving 11 bases unmatched. CDR3 loop: CASSFGGGWGSEQYF. DNA for the CDR3: TGTGCCAGCAGCTTTGGGGGAGGGTGGGGTTCCGAGCAGTACTTC. Full variable domain (rest looked up from reference TRBV7-2 and TRBJ2-7): GAGVSQSPSNKVTEKGKDVELRCDPISGHTALYWYRQSLGQGLEFLIYFQGNSAPDKSGLPSDRFSAERTGGSVSTLTIQRTQQEDSAVYLCASSFGGGWGSEQYFGPGTRLTVT.

As for this clonotype: The germline gene is not matched at one end of the junction; a read error may be the cause. V usage is TRBV7-6 and J usage is TRBJ2-7, with a tentative D call TRBD2 (6 bases). CDR3 size: 15 residues. Germline-derived CDR1 and CDR2 are SGHVS and FNYEAQ. In DNA, the CDR3 is TGTGCCAGCAGCTTAGGAAAAGCGGGTGCCTACGAGCAGCACTTC. Its protein is CASSLGKAGAYEQHF.

The J gene is TRBJ2-3, the V gene TRBV10-3; D possibly corresponds to TRBD2 (6 bases). The CDR3 is 15 amino acids. V was trimmed by 2 bases and J by 0 bases, leaving 9 bases between them. Per the germline V gene, CDR1 is ENHRY and CDR2 is SYGVKD. CDR3 region: CAISELGGSTDTQYF. CDR3 DNA: TGTGCCATCAGTGAGCTCGGAGGGAGCACAGATACGCAGTATTTT.

This clonotype showed up just a few times. V gene TRBV12-3 or TRBV12-4 combines with J gene TRBJ2-7; 7 bases map to TRBD1. This CDR3 is built from 15 residues. V lost 5 bases, J lost 8 bases, and 15 bases stayed unmatched. CDR3 sequence: CASSQEDREDAQQYF. Here the CDR3 DNA reads TGTGCCAGCAGTCAAGAAGACAGGGAAGACGCCCAGCAGTACTTC.

The rearrangement uses TRBV20-1 and TRBJ2-1, with D possibly matching TRBD2 (5 bases). Germline loops: CDR1 DFQATT, CDR2 SNEGSKA (reference sequence). The V end was cut by 5 bases, the J end by 5 bases, with 13 bases between. The CDR3 is 13 amino acids. The CDR3 loop is CSADLARHNEQFF. The CDR3 nucleotides are TGCAGTGCTGACCTAGCACGGCACAATGAGCAGTTCTTC.

This clonotype came up many times. CDR3 in amino acids: CASSSRLAGANEQFF. CDR3 sequence (DNA): TGCGCCAGCAGCTCGAGACTAGCGGGGGCTAATGAGCAGTTCTTC. The J gene is TRBJ2-1, the V gene TRBV5-1; 12 bases agree with TRBD2. Germline loops: CDR1 SGHRS, CDR2 YFSETQ. V dropped 3 bases and J dropped 7; count of bases not matched to a gene: 5. CDR3 length: 15 residues.

This clonotype was found many times. This rearrangement joins TRBV12-3 or TRBV12-4 to TRBJ2-2; 8 nucleotides align to TRBD2. J lost 6 bases, V lost 6 bases, and 3 bases had no gene match. The CDR3 loop spans 13 amino acids. This CDR3 is CASSPGGAGELFF. CDR3 in DNA: TGTGCCAGCAGCCCCGGGGGGGCCGGGGAGCTGTTTTTT.

The genes are TRBV28 and TRBJ2-7; possible D gene TRBD2, 6 bases. From germline, CDR1 is MDHEN and CDR2 SYDVKM. V gave up 4 bases and J gave up 1 base, with 14 bases separating them. The CDR3 runs to 15 residues. Here the CDR3 DNA reads TGTGCCAGCAGTTCCAGCGGGCGTATTTCCTACGAGCAGTACTTC. Its protein is CASSSSGRISYEQYF.

This clonotype was recorded a few times. The chain employs TRBV5-1 and TRBJ2-6; maybe TRBD1 (6 bases). Trimming shortened V by 2 bases and J by 4 bases, and 10 bases separated the two germline ends. CDR1 is SGHRS, CDR2 YFSETQ, per germline. This CDR3 is built from 15 residues. The CDR3 spells CASSFQGFGANVLTF. Here the CDR3 DNA reads TGCGCCAGCAGCTTCCAGGGGTTCGGGGCCAACGTCCTGACTTTC.

At least ten counts were recorded for this clonotype. The CDR3 sequence: CATSDITSGEQFF. CDR3 coding DNA: TGTGCCACCAGTGATATAACTAGCGGTGAGCAGTTCTTC. The chain recombines TRBV24-1 with TRBJ2-1, with 8 positions matching TRBD2. The CDR3 loop spans 13 amino acids. Looked up from germline, CDR1 is KGHDR and CDR2 is SFDVKD. J gave up 9 bases and V 3 bases, and 3 bases lay outside the gene matches.

This clonotype was counted a few times. The chain combines TRBV4-3 with TRBJ2-7; D may correspond to TRBD1 or TRBD2 (5 bases each). The CDR3 is 16 amino acids. Germline-derived CDR1 and CDR2 are LGHNA and YSLEER. Trimming removed 1 base from V and 6 bases from J, with 19 bases in between. CDR3 sequence (DNA): TGCGCCAGCAGCCAAGGGCTTGGGAGACAGCCTGGCGAGCAGTACTTC. Translating it yields CASSQGLGRQPGEQYF.

J is TRBJ2-1 and V is TRBV7-2, with TRBD2 as a possible D gene (6 bases). Trimming stripped 6 bases from V and 3 bases from J, with 12 bases between. CDR1 and CDR2 (germline): SGHTA, FQGNSA. CDR3 length: 14 residues. CDR3 nucleotides: TGTGCCAGCAGTATCGGGAGCTACTACAATGAGCAGTTCTTC. It encodes CASSIGSYYNEQFF.

This clonotype was recorded at least ten times. The rearrangement links TRBV30 to TRBJ2-5; D is ambiguous. V shed 2 bases and J shed 4 bases, with 5 bases lying between them. There are 11 residues in the CDR3. Germline loops: CDR1 GTSNPN, CDR2 SVGIG (reference sequence). DNA of the CDR3: TGTGCCTGGAGTAAAGGAGAGACCCAGTACTTC. Translated, it gives CAWSKGETQYF.

V usage is TRBV5-1 and J usage is TRBJ1-1; 7 positions match TRBD1. CDR1 and CDR2 (germline): SGHRS, YFSETQ. The CDR3 runs to 14 residues. J was trimmed by 3 bases and V by 2 bases; bases with no gene match: 4. Here the CDR3 DNA reads TGCGCCAGCAGCTTACAGGGGAGGTACACTGAAGCTTTCTTT. Translation: CASSLQGRYTEAFF.